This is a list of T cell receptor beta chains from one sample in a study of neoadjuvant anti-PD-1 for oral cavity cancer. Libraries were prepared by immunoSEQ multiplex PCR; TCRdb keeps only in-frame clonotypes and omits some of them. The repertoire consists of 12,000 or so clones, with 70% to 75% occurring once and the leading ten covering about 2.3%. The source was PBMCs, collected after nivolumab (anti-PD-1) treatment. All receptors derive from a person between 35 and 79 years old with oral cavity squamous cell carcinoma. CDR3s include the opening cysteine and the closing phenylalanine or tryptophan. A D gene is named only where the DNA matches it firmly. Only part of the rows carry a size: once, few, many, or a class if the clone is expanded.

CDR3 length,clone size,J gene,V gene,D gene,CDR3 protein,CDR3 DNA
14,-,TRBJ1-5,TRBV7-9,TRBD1,CASSLTGGSAPQHF,TGTGCCAGCAGCCTAACAGGGGGGAGTGCGCCCCAGCATTTT
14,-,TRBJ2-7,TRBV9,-,CASSPGDTKYEQYF,TGTGCCAGCAGCCCAGGGGACACCAAGTACGAGCAGTACTTC
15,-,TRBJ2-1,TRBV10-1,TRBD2,CASSEAIAGGREQFF,TGCGCCAGCAGTGAGGCGATAGCGGGAGGGCGGGAGCAGTTCTTC
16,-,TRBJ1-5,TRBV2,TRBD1,CASRRTGGPSNQPQHF,TGTGCCAGCAGGAGGACAGGGGGCCCTAGCAATCAGCCCCAGCATTTT
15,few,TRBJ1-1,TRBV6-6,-,CASTPQRGQDTEAFF,TGTGCCAGCACCCCCCAGAGGGGACAAGACACTGAAGCTTTCTTT
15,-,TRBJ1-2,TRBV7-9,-,CASSLRQEANYGYTF,TGTGCCAGCAGCTTGCGACAGGAAGCTAACTATGGCTACACCTTC
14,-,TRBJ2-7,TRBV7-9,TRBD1,CASSKDRVYYEQYF,TGTGCCAGCAGCAAGGACAGGGTATACTACGAGCAGTACTTC
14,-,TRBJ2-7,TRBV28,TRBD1,CASSPQDRFYEQYF,TGTGCCAGCAGCCCTCAGGACAGGTTTTACGAGCAGTACTTC
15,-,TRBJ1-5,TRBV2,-,CASRMSWDSNQPQHF,TGTGCCAGCAGAATGTCTTGGGACAGCAATCAGCCCCAGCATTTT
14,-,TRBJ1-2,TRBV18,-,CASSSLQGSHGYTF,TGTGCCAGCTCATCTCTACAGGGTTCGCATGGCTACACCTTC
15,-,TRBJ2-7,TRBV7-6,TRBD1,CASSLGDRGGYEQYF,TGTGCCAGCAGCTTAGGGGACAGGGGAGGGTACGAGCAGTACTTC
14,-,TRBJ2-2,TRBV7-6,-,CASRRGVGTGELFF,TGTGCCAGCCGTCGAGGGGTTGGGACCGGGGAGCTGTTTTTT
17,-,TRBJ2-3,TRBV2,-,CASTAGAFSGDTDTQYF,TGTGCCAGCACGGCAGGTGCTTTCTCGGGGGACACAGATACGCAGTATTTT
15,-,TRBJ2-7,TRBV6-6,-,CASRSSTGRSYEQYF,TGTGCCAGCAGATCCTCTACAGGGAGGTCCTACGAGCAGTACTTC
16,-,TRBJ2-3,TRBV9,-,CASSVALAGGADTQYF,TGTGCCAGCAGCGTAGCGCTAGCCGGGGGCGCAGATACGCAGTATTTT
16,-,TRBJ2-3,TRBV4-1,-,CASSQVNMGFTDTQYF,TGCGCCAGCAGCCAAGTTAACATGGGGTTCACAGATACGCAGTATTTT
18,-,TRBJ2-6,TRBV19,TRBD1,CASSPQQGSRSGANVLTF,TGTGCCAGTAGTCCTCAACAGGGGAGTAGGTCTGGGGCCAACGTCCTGACTTTC
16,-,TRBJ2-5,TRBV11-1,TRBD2,CASSLGSGGAGETQYF,TGTGCCAGCAGCTTAGGTTCGGGGGGTGCTGGGGAGACCCAGTACTTC
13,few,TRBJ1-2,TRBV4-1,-,CASSQGGNYGYTF,TGCGCCAGCAGCCAAGGAGGGAACTATGGCTACACCTTC
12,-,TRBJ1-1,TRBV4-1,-,CASSQDLDEAFF,TGCGCCAGCAGCCAAGATTTGGATGAAGCTTTCTTT
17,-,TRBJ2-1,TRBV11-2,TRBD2,CASSLGTSGRGSFEQFF,TGTGCCAGCAGCTTAGGGACTAGCGGGAGAGGATCGTTTGAGCAGTTCTTC
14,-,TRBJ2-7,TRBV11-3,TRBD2,CASSQTAGSYEQYF,TGTGCCAGCAGCCAAACAGCGGGGTCCTACGAGCAGTACTTC
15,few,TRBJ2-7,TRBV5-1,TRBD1,CASSLEGTASYEQYF,TGCGCCAGCAGCTTGGAGGGGACAGCTTCCTACGAGCAGTACTTC
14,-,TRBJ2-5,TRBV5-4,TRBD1,CASSSAGGGETQYF,TGTGCCAGCAGCTCAGCAGGGGGTGGGGAGACCCAGTACTTC